What follows are 19 T cell receptor beta chains derived from one specimen sequenced in a study of blood T cell repertoires in COVID-19. Repertoires were generated with immunoSEQ multiplex PCR, while TCRdb's copy carries only in-frame clones and drops some. The sample shows under 250,000 clones, just over 85% of them seen only once. What was sequenced was peripheral blood. These receptors all stem from an elderly man with acute or convalescent COVID-19.

V is TRBV7-2 and J is TRBJ2-7, with 8 nucleotides matching TRBD2. This CDR3 contains 14 residues. The ends lost 5 bases at V and 6 bases at J; junction bases unmatched: 9. CDR1 and CDR2 from the germline V gene are SGHTA and FQGNSA. In DNA, the CDR3 is TGTGCCAGCAGCCAAGGGGCGGGGGGCGGCGAGCAGTACTTC. Its translation: CASSQGAGGGEQYF.

The chain has TRBV18 and TRBJ2-1, with 8 bases aligning to TRBD1. The CDR3 contains 17 residues. V was clipped by 1 base and J by 1 base; unmatched bases: 6. From germline, CDR1 is KGHSH and CDR2 LQKENI. The CDR3 here is CASSPLPRTGSYNEQFF. In nucleotides, the CDR3 is TGTGCCAGCTCACCACTTCCTAGGACAGGGTCCTACAATGAGCAGTTCTTC.

V and J are TRBV4-3 and TRBJ1-1; tentatively, D is TRBD1 (5 bases). This CDR3 has 13 amino acids. Trimming removed 5 bases from V and 4 bases from J, with 11 bases in between. Germline V gene data show CDR1 as LGHNA and CDR2 as YSLEER. CDR3 sequence: CASSGQGGTEAFF. The CDR3 DNA is TGCGCCAGCAGCGGGCAGGGAGGCACTGAAGCTTTCTTT.

This clone was found once. The chain couples TRBV7-2 to TRBJ2-3; 8 nucleotides match TRBD2. J lost 2 bases, V lost 1 base, and 5 bases had no gene match. This CDR3 region has 16 residues. The germline CDR1 and CDR2 sequences are SGHTA and FQGNSA. CDR3 nucleotides: TGTGCCAGCAGCTTAGTGGGCGGGGGGCCCACAGATACGCAGTATTTT. It is translated as CASSLVGGGPTDTQYF.

The V call is TRBV5-1, the J call TRBJ1-3, with D possibly being TRBD1 (6 bases). The CDR3 consists of 15 residues. Germline CDR1 reads SGHRS; CDR2 reads YFSETQ. V was shortened by 4 bases and J by 8 bases, with 19 bases between the two germline ends. This CDR3 reads CASSATGTKGDTIYF. Written as DNA, the CDR3 is TGCGCCAGCAGCGCTACCGGGACAAAGGGGGACACCATATATTTT.

The chain recombines TRBV6-5 with TRBJ1-1; D unclear. The CDR3 is made up of 11 amino acids. The germline V and J ends were trimmed by 2 bases and 11 bases, with 9 bases remaining between them. The V gene's germline CDR1 is MNHEY and CDR2 SVGAGI. CDR3 nucleotides: TGTGCCAGCAGTTACCTAACTCGGGCTTTCTTT. It translates to CASSYLTRAFF.

The rearrangement joins TRBV2 to TRBJ2-3, with D maybe TRBD2 (6 bases). CDR1 and CDR2 from the germline V gene are SNHLY and FYNNEI. This CDR3 contains 16 residues. V was trimmed by 2 bases and J by 9 bases, leaving 21 bases between them. The CDR3 is CASSEKGLVTEGTQYF. Here the CDR3 DNA reads TGTGCCAGCAGTGAAAAGGGACTCGTCACAGAGGGGACGCAGTATTTT.

The table lists this clone with a count of one. J is TRBJ1-6 and V is TRBV19, with D uncertain. The CDR3 totals 13 residues. Between the trimmed V and J ends, which lost 1 base and 6 bases, there was a span of 4 bases. Germline CDR1 and CDR2: LNHDA and SQIVND (reference sequence). CDR3 DNA sequence: TGTGCCAGTAGTATAGGTAGTAATTCACCCCTCCACTTT. Encoded protein: CASSIGSNSPLHF.

V gene TRBV28 combines with J gene TRBJ2-5, with a possible D match to TRBD1 (6 bases). Between the trimmed V and J ends, which lost 6 bases and 10 bases, there was a span of 12 bases. The CDR3 extends over 11 amino acids. Germline V gene sequence: CDR1 MDHEN, CDR2 SYDVKM. The CDR3 sequence: CASSWGPVQYF. The CDR3 nucleotides are TGTGCCAGCAGCTGGGGGCCCGTCCAGTACTTC.

For the CDR3, the DNA is TGCGCCAGCAGCGGGACTAGCGGGGGGCCTGAGGAGCAGTTCTTC. It specifies CASSGTSGGPEEQFF. V gene TRBV5-1 combines with J gene TRBJ2-1; 15 bases fit TRBD2. The CDR3 contains 15 residues. CDR1 and CDR2 (germline): SGHRS, YFSETQ. The ends lost 4 bases at V and 10 bases at J; junction bases unmatched: 6.

The chain recombines TRBV6-2 or TRBV6-3 with TRBJ1-4, with D unresolved. Germline V gives CDR1 MNHEY, CDR2 SVGEGT. With 2 bases removed from V and 13 bases from J, the gap between germline ends came to 11 bases. CDR3 length: 12 residues. In DNA, the CDR3 is TGTGCCAGCAGTTACCCCTCTCCGGTACTGTTTTTT. Protein sequence: CASSYPSPVLFF.

J is TRBJ1-3 and V is TRBV6-5; the D is unclear. V was pared by 10 bases and J by 0 bases, with 13 bases between. The CDR3 sequence is 14 residues long. Germline V gives CDR1 MNHEY, CDR2 SVGAGI. CDR3 in amino acids: CATSDSSSGNTIYF. For the CDR3, the DNA is TGTGCCACTTCAGACTCAAGCTCTGGAAACACCATATATTTT.

The genes are TRBV28 and TRBJ1-1, with 7 bases matching TRBD1. The CDR3 length is 15 residues. From germline, CDR1 is MDHEN and CDR2 SYDVKM. The ends lost 1 base at V and 5 bases at J; junction bases unmatched: 7. The CDR3 spells CASSLFTGVLTEAFF. In DNA, the CDR3 is TGTGCCAGCAGTTTATTCACAGGGGTGCTGACTGAAGCTTTCTTT.

The chain recombines TRBV29-1 with TRBJ1-1; 7 bases line up with TRBD1. Germline V gives CDR1 SQVTM, CDR2 ANQGSEA. CDR3 length equals 13 residues. Trimming cost V 7 bases and J 4 bases; bases outside gene matches: 9. The CDR3 DNA follows: TGCAGCGGTAGACAGGGATTGGGCACTGAAGCTTTCTTT. As protein: CSGRQGLGTEAFF.

The chain has TRBV5-5 and TRBJ1-2, with D possibly TRBD1 on 5 matching bases. Germline V gene data show CDR1 as SGHKS and CDR2 as YYEKEE (reference sequence). The CDR3 consists of 15 residues. V shed 0 bases and J shed 0 bases, with 9 bases lying between them. CDR3 in DNA: TGTGCCAGCAGCTTGGGACAGCAATCTAACTATGGCTACACCTTC. Its translation: CASSLGQQSNYGYTF.

J is TRBJ1-1 and V is TRBV10-2; 7 bases align to TRBD1. The CDR3 has 14 amino acids. Germline values: CDR1 WSHSY, CDR2 SAAADI. V was pared by 6 bases and J by 1 base, with 5 bases of the junction left unmatched. This chain's CDR3 is CASRDDRANTEAFF. The CDR3 DNA sequence: TGCGCCAGCAGGGATGACAGGGCGAACACTGAAGCTTTCTTT.

Here the CDR3 reads CSVLRDRSGEQYF. Written as DNA, the CDR3 is TGCAGCGTACTACGGGACAGGTCGGGGGAGCAGTACTTC. The rearrangement links TRBV29-1 to TRBJ2-7, with 8 bases fitting TRBD1. The CDR3 length is 13 residues. The germline gives CDR1 SQVTM, CDR2 ANQGSEA. V trimming: 6 bases; J trimming: 7 bases; junction bases outside the gene matches: 11.

This clone has a handful of counts. The V call is TRBV19, the J call TRBJ2-7, with 7 bases matching TRBD1. Germline assignment: CDR1 LNHDA and CDR2 SQIVND (reference sequence). J was trimmed by 6 bases and V by 4 bases; bases with no gene match: 9. The CDR3 covers 14 residues. The CDR3: CASSRMTGSGEQYF. CDR3 DNA sequence: TGTGCCAGTAGTAGAATGACAGGGAGCGGCGAGCAGTACTTC. The complete variable domain, with remaining parts taken from reference TRBV19 and TRBJ2-7, reads DGGITQSPKYLFRKEGQNVTLSCEQNLNHDAMYWYRQDPGQGLRLIYYSQIVNDFQKGDIAEGYSVSREKKESFPLTVTSAQKNPTAFYLCASSRMTGSGEQYFGPGTRLTVT.

V and J are TRBV24-1 and TRBJ2-1; TRBD2 matches at 13 bases. The germline CDR1 and CDR2 sequences are KGHDR and SFDVKD. This CDR3 comprises 15 residues. V lost 3 bases and J lost 8; bases outside the gene matches: 3. The CDR3 sequence is CATSDRTSGSYEQFF. CDR3 sequence (DNA): TGTGCCACCAGTGATAGGACTAGCGGGAGCTATGAGCAGTTCTTC.